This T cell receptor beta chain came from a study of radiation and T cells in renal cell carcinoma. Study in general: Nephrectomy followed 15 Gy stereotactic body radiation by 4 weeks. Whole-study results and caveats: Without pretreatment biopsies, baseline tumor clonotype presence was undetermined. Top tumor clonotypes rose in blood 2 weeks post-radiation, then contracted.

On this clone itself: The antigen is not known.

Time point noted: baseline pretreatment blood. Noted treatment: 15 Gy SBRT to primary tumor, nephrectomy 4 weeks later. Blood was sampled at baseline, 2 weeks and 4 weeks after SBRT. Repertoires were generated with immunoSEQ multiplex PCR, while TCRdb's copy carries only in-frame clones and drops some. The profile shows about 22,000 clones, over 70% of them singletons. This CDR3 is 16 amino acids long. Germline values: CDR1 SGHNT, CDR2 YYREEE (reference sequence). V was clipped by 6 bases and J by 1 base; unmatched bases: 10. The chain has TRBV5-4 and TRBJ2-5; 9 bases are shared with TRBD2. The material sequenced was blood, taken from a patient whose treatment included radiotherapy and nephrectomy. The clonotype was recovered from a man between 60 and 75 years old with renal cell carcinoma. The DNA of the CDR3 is TGTGCCAGCAAACCGGGAGCTAGCGGGACCCAAGAGACCCAGTACTTC. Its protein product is CASKPGASGTQETQYF.